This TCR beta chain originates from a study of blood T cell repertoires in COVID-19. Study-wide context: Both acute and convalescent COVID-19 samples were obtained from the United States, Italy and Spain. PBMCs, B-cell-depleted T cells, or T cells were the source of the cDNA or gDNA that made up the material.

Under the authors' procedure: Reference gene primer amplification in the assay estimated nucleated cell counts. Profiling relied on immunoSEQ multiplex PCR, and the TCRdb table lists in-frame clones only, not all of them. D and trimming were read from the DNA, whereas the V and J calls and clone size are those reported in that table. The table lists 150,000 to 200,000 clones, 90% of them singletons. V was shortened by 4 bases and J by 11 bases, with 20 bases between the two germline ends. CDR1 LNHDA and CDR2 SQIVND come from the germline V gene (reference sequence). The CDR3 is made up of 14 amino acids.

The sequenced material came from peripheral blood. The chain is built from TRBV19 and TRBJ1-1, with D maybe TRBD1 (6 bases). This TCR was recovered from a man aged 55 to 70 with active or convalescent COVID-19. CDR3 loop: CASSTPGTIMGAFF. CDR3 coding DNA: TGTGCCAGTAGTACACCCGGGACAATAATGGGGGCTTTCTTT. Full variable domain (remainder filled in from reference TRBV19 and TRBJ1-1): DGGITQSPKYLFRKEGQNVTLSCEQNLNHDAMYWYRQDPGQGLRLIYYSQIVNDFQKGDIAEGYSVSREKKESFPLTVTSAQKNPTAFYLCASSTPGTIMGAFFGQGTRLTVV.